This T cell receptor beta chain originates from a study of OX40 agonist ivuxolimab in advanced cancers. CDR1 and CDR2 from the germline V gene are SQVTM and ANQGSEA. This CDR3 comprises 14 residues. The V segment lost 5 bases and the J segment 10 bases; nucleotides outside the gene matches: 10. The assay was immunoSEQ multiplex PCR, and TCRdb's table has in-frame clones only and misses some. The sample gives about 66,000 clones, roughly 80% of which show up once; approximately 2.3% is in the top ten. The clonotype originates from an adult with an advanced solid tumor such as melanoma, head and neck, liver or kidney cancer. The sample was CD4+ or CD8+ T cells sorted from blood, taken in a trial of the OX40 agonist ivuxolimab. V and J are TRBV29-1 and TRBJ2-1; 11 nucleotides line up with TRBD2. The CDR3 coding sequence is TGCAGCGTTCGGATAGCGGGAGGGCCGCGGGAGCAGTTCTTC. Protein product: CSVRIAGGPREQFF.